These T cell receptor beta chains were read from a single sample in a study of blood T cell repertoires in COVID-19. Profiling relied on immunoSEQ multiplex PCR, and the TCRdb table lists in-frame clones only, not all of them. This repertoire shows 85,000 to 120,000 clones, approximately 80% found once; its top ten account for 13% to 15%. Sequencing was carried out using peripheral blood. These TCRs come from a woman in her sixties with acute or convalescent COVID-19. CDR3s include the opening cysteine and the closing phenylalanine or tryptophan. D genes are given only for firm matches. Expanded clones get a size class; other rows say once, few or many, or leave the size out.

cdr3_nt: TGCGCCAGCAGCCTGGACAACTACGAGCAGTACTTC; cdr3_aa: CASSLDNYEQYF; j_call: TRBJ2-7; v_call: TRBV5-1; d_call: .; clone_size: .
cdr3_nt: TGTGCCACCAGTGATCCCAAGAGCGTCGGCACAGATACGCAGTATTTT; cdr3_aa: CATSDPKSVGTDTQYF; j_call: TRBJ2-3; v_call: TRBV24-1; d_call: .; clone_size: .
cdr3_nt: TGTGCTAGTGGTTTGGGAGGATCCGGTAATGAAAAACTGTTTTTT; cdr3_aa: CASGLGGSGNEKLFF; j_call: TRBJ1-4; v_call: TRBV12-5; d_call: .; clone_size: once
cdr3_nt: TGCGCCAGCAGTGAGTCCGGGGTCAATGAGCAGTTCTTC; cdr3_aa: CASSESGVNEQFF; j_call: TRBJ2-1; v_call: TRBV10-1; d_call: .; clone_size: .
cdr3_nt: TGTGCCAGCAGTGAGTCAGGGGTGGTTGAGCAGTTCTTC; cdr3_aa: CASSESGVVEQFF; j_call: TRBJ2-1; v_call: TRBV6-1; d_call: .; clone_size: .
cdr3_nt: TGCGCCAGCAGCCGGGACCAGAGCGGGAGGGCCCTCGATGAGCAGTTCTTC; cdr3_aa: CASSRDQSGRALDEQFF; j_call: TRBJ2-1; v_call: TRBV4-1; d_call: TRBD2; clone_size: once
cdr3_nt: TGTGCCAGCAGCTTAGGACAGGGCCCCTATAATTCACCCCTCCACTTT; cdr3_aa: CASSLGQGPYNSPLHF; j_call: TRBJ1-6; v_call: TRBV7-3; d_call: TRBD1; clone_size: .
cdr3_nt: TGTGCCAGCAGCTTTGGGGGGACAGGGCAAAACTATGGCTACACCTTC; cdr3_aa: CASSFGGTGQNYGYTF; j_call: TRBJ1-2; v_call: TRBV7-2; d_call: TRBD1; clone_size: .
cdr3_nt: TGTGCCAGCAGGGACTGGACCTATGGCTACACCTTC; cdr3_aa: CASRDWTYGYTF; j_call: TRBJ1-2; v_call: TRBV28; d_call: .; clone_size: few
cdr3_nt: TGCGCCAGCAGCTTGGGACAGAGTGGAAACACCATATATTTT; cdr3_aa: CASSLGQSGNTIYF; j_call: TRBJ1-3; v_call: TRBV5-1; d_call: .; clone_size: few
cdr3_nt: TGTGCCAGCAGTCTCCGGGACAGGGGGCTTGGCTACACCTTC; cdr3_aa: CASSLRDRGLGYTF; j_call: TRBJ1-2; v_call: TRBV3-1/TRBV3-2; d_call: TRBD1; clone_size: few
cdr3_nt: TGCAGCGCCGCTGGCAGCAATCAGCCCCAGCATTTT; cdr3_aa: CSAAGSNQPQHF; j_call: TRBJ1-5; v_call: TRBV29-1; d_call: .; clone_size: .
cdr3_nt: TGCAGCATAGGGACAGGTACCTACGAGCAGTACTTC; cdr3_aa: CSIGTGTYEQYF; j_call: TRBJ2-7; v_call: TRBV29-1; d_call: TRBD1; clone_size: .
cdr3_nt: TGTGCCAGCAGCTTAAGTGGGACTACCTCCTACGAGCAGTACTTC; cdr3_aa: CASSLSGTTSYEQYF; j_call: TRBJ2-7; v_call: TRBV7-2; d_call: TRBD2; clone_size: .
cdr3_nt: TGTGCCAGCAGTGAGACAGAAAGATCTGTTCGGCGGTATTTT; cdr3_aa: CASSETERSVRRYF; j_call: TRBJ2-3; v_call: TRBV2; d_call: .; clone_size: once
cdr3_nt: TGTGCCAGCAGCCCGCGACAGGGATTGGGGAACACTGAAGCTTTCTTT; cdr3_aa: CASSPRQGLGNTEAFF; j_call: TRBJ1-1; v_call: TRBV28; d_call: TRBD1; clone_size: .
cdr3_nt: TGTGCCAGCAAGCAGACAGGGGGGGCAGCTAATTCACCCCTCCACTTT; cdr3_aa: CASKQTGGAANSPLHF; j_call: TRBJ1-6; v_call: TRBV2; d_call: TRBD1; clone_size: .
cdr3_nt: TGCGCCAGCAGCCGGGGGAGACAGGGTAACGAAAAACTGTTTTTT; cdr3_aa: CASSRGRQGNEKLFF; j_call: TRBJ1-4; v_call: TRBV4-1; d_call: TRBD1; clone_size: few
cdr3_nt: TGCGCCAGCAGCCCCTTCAAAACCGGGACTAGCGGCACAGATACGCAGTATTTT; cdr3_aa: CASSPFKTGTSGTDTQYF; j_call: TRBJ2-3; v_call: TRBV5-1; d_call: TRBD2; clone_size: .
cdr3_nt: TGTGCCAGCAGTGAAGGGAGTACAAGGACTAATGAAAAACTGTTTTTT; cdr3_aa: CASSEGSTRTNEKLFF; j_call: TRBJ1-4; v_call: TRBV6-1; d_call: .; clone_size: once
cdr3_nt: TGTGCCAGTAGTATCACCAGGGACACCTTTTTGTTTTTT; cdr3_aa: CASSITRDTFLFF; j_call: TRBJ1-4; v_call: TRBV19; d_call: .; clone_size: .
cdr3_nt: TGCGCCAGCAGCTTGGTGCAGGGACAGGGGGCGAGTGGCTACACCTTC; cdr3_aa: CASSLVQGQGASGYTF; j_call: TRBJ1-2; v_call: TRBV5-1; d_call: TRBD1; clone_size: .
cdr3_nt: TGTGCCAGCAGCCAAGATAGTTGGGGCCGTCAGCCCCAGCATTTT; cdr3_aa: CASSQDSWGRQPQHF; j_call: TRBJ1-5; v_call: TRBV3-1/TRBV3-2; d_call: .; clone_size: .
cdr3_nt: TGCACCAGCAGCCTCAACCTAGGGGAGGATCCCAATGAGCAGTTCTTC; cdr3_aa: CTSSLNLGEDPNEQFF; j_call: TRBJ2-1; v_call: TRBV1; d_call: .; clone_size: once
cdr3_nt: TGTGCCAGTAAGGAGACGGTGAACACCGGGGAGCTGTTTTTT; cdr3_aa: CASKETVNTGELFF; j_call: TRBJ2-2; v_call: TRBV19; d_call: .; clone_size: once
cdr3_nt: TGTGCCAGCAGTTTAGACAGGGGCTATGGCTACACCTTC; cdr3_aa: CASSLDRGYGYTF; j_call: TRBJ1-2; v_call: TRBV28; d_call: TRBD1; clone_size: .
cdr3_nt: TGCAGTGCTAGTGACCCCAGCGGGAGGTACTACAATGAGCAGTTCTTC; cdr3_aa: CSASDPSGRYYNEQFF; j_call: TRBJ2-1; v_call: TRBV20-1; d_call: TRBD2; clone_size: .
cdr3_nt: TGTGCCAGCAGCCAAGGGGACAGGGGTAAAACTGAAGCTTTCTTT; cdr3_aa: CASSQGDRGKTEAFF; j_call: TRBJ1-1; v_call: TRBV3-1/TRBV3-2; d_call: TRBD1; clone_size: .